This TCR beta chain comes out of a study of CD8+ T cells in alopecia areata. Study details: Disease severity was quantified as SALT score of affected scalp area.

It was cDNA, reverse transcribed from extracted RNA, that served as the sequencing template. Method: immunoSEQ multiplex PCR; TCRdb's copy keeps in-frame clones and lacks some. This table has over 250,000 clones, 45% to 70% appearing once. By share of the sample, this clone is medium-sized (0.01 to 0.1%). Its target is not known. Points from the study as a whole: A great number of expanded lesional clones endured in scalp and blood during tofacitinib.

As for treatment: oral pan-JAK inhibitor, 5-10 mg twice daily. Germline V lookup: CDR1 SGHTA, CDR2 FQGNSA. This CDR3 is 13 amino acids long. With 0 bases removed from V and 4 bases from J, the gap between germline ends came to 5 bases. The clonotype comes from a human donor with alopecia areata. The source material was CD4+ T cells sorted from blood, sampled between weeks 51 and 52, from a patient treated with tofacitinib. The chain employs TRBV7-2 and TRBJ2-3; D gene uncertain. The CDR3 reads CASSLAGSDTQYF. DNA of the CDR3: TGTGCCAGCAGCTTAGCGGGATCAGATACGCAGTATTTT.